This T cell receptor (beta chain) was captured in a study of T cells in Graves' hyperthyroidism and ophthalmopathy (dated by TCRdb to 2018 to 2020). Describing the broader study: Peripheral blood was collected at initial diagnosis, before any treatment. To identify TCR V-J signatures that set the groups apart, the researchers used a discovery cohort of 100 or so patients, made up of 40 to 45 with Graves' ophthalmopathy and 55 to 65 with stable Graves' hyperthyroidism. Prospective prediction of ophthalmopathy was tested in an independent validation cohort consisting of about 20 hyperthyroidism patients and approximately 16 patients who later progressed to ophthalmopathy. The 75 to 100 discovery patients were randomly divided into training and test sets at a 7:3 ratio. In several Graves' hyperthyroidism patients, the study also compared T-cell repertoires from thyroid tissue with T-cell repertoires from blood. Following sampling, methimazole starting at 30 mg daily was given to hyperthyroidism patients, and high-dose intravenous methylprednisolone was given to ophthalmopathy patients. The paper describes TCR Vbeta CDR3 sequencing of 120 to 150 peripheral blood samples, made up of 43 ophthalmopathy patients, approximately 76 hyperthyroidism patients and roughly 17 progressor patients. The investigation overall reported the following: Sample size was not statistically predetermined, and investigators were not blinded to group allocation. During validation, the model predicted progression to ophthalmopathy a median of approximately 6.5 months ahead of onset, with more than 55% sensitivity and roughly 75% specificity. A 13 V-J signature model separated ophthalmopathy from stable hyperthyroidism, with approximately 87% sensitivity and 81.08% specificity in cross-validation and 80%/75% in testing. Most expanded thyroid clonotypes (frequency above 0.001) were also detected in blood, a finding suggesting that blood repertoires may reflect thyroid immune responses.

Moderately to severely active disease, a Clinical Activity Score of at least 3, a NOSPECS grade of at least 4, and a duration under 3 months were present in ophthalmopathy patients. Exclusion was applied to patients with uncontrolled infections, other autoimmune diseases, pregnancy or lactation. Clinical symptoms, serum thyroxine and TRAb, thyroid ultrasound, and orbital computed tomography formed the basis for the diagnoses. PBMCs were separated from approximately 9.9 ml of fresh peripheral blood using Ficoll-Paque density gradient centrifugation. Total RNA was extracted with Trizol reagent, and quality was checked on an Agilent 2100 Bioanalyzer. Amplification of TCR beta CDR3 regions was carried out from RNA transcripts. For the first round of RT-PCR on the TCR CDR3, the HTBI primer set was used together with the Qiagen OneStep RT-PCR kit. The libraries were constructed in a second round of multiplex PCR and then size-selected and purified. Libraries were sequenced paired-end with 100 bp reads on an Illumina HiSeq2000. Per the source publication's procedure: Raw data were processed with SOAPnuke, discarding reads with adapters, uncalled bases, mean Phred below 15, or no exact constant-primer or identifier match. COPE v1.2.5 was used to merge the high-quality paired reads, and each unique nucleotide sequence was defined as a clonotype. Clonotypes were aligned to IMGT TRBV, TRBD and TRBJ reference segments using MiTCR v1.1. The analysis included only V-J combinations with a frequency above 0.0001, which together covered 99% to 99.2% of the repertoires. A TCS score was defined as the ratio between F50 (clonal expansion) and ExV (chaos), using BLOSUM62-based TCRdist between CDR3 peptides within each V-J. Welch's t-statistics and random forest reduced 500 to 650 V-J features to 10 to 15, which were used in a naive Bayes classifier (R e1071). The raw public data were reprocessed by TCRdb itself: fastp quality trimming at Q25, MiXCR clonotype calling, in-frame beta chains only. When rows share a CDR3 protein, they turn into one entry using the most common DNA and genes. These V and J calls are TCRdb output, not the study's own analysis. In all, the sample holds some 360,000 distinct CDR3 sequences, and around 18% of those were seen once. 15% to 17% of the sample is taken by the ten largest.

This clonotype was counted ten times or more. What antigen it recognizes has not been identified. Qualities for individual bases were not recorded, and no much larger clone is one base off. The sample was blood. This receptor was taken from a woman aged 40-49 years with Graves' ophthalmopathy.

The CDR3 here reads CASSRREGRVYEQYF. The DNA sequence is TGTGCCAGCAGTCGACGTGAGGGGCGGGTCTACGAGCAGTACTTC. Recombination linked TRBV7-9 to TRBJ2-7; the D gene is possibly TRBD1 or TRBD2, each agreeing over 5 bases. Spanning cysteine to phenylalanine, the CDR3 consists of 15 amino acids. Just the 45-base CDR3 DNA is kept, in frame starting at base 1. V drops 6 bases and J drops 3 bases, leaving 18 bases in between. In the germline V gene (reference sequence), CDR1 corresponds to SEHNR and CDR2 to FQNEAQ. With the portions outside the CDR3 filled from the reference TRBV7-9 and TRBJ2-7 genes, the complete variable region becomes DTGVSQNPRHKITKRGQNVTFRCDPISEHNRLYWYRQTLGQGPEFLTYFQNEAQLEKSRLLSDRFSAERPKGSFSTLEIQRTEQGDSAMYLCASSRREGRVYEQYFGPGTRLTVT.